These 27 T cell receptor beta chains originate from one sample sequenced in a study of T cell responses to AZD1222 COVID-19 vaccine. Produced via immunoSEQ multiplex PCR; TCRdb's table is partial and in-frame only. In the table there are 130,000 or so clones, roughly nine tenths of which are singletons. This sample comprised peripheral blood, obtained 28 days after the second dose of the MenACWY control vaccine. The receptors derive from an adult who received the MenACWY meningococcal vaccine as a control.

The chain links TRBV28 to TRBJ2-7; perhaps D is TRBD1 or TRBD2 (5 bases each). CDR1 and CDR2 from the germline V gene are MDHEN and SYDVKM. This CDR3 has 17 amino acids. Trimming pared 2 bases from V and 1 base from J, leaving 18 bases between. The CDR3 region is CASSLNRLKRRSYEQYF. The CDR3 nucleotides are TGTGCCAGCAGTTTAAACAGGTTGAAACGGAGGTCCTACGAGCAGTACTTC.

The gene calls are TRBV2 and TRBJ1-4; D is perhaps TRBD1 (6 bases). Trimming took 6 bases from V and 4 from J, leaving 9 bases between them. The CDR3 runs 13 residues. Germline V gene data show CDR1 as SNHLY and CDR2 as FYNNEI. The CDR3: CASRYRVNEKLFF. For the CDR3, the DNA is TGTGCCAGCAGGTACAGGGTTAATGAAAAACTGTTTTTT.

The chain employs TRBV19 and TRBJ2-7, with 11 bases identical to TRBD2. Germline assignment: CDR1 LNHDA and CDR2 SQIVND (reference sequence). Trimming took 5 bases from V and 3 from J; bases not matched to a gene: 9. The CDR3 is made up of 16 amino acids. Here the CDR3 DNA reads TGTGCCAGTAGTTCGGGGAAGACTAGCGGGAACTACGAGCAGTACTTC. Translating it yields CASSSGKTSGNYEQYF. The full variable domain, completed using reference TRBV19 and TRBJ2-7, is DGGITQSPKYLFRKEGQNVTLSCEQNLNHDAMYWYRQDPGQGLRLIYYSQIVNDFQKGDIAEGYSVSREKKESFPLTVTSAQKNPTAFYLCASSSGKTSGNYEQYFGPGTRLTVT.

In its sample, this clone was seen a few times. The chain is built from TRBV7-2 and TRBJ2-2; TRBD1 matches at 8 bases. There are 14 residues in the CDR3. The germline V gene encodes CDR1 SGHTA and CDR2 FQGNSA. V was pared by 4 bases and J by 6 bases, with 4 bases of the junction left unmatched. The CDR3 coding sequence is TGTGCCAGCAGCTCGACAGGGGAAGCCGGGGAGCTGTTTTTT. Protein sequence: CASSSTGEAGELFF. Variable domain in full (rest from reference TRBV7-2 and TRBJ2-2): GAGVSQSPSNKVTEKGKDVELRCDPISGHTALYWYRQSLGQGLEFLIYFQGNSAPDKSGLPSDRFSAERTGGSVSTLTIQRTQQEDSAVYLCASSSTGEAGELFFGEGSRLTVL.

The V gene is TRBV5-1, the J gene TRBJ2-7, with no clear D. Germline loops: CDR1 SGHRS, CDR2 YFSETQ. There are 17 residues in the CDR3. Trimming removed 4 bases at V and 4 bases at J, with 24 bases between. The CDR3 sequence: CASSARPRGIGRYEQYF. The CDR3 nucleotides are TGCGCCAGCAGCGCGCGACCCCGCGGAATAGGACGGTACGAGCAGTACTTC.

V gene TRBV7-9 combines with J gene TRBJ2-1; 10 positions match TRBD1. V shed 5 bases and J 7 bases; nucleotides not matched to a gene: 8. The germline V gene encodes CDR1 SEHNR and CDR2 FQNEAQ (reference sequence). CDR3 length: 15 residues. CDR3 DNA sequence: TGTGCCAGCAGCCCCAGACAGGGGGCTGTTAATGAGCAGTTCTTC. It specifies CASSPRQGAVNEQFF.

V and J are TRBV7-9 and TRBJ2-1; no clear D. Germline V lookup: CDR1 SEHNR, CDR2 FQNEAQ (reference sequence). The CDR3 extends over 17 amino acids. The V end lost 1 base, the J end lost 0 bases, and 13 bases lay between the germline ends. The chain's CDR3 is CASSLVGVMSSYNEQFF. CDR3 bases: TGTGCCAGCAGCTTAGTTGGCGTCATGAGCTCCTACAATGAGCAGTTCTTC.

This chain connects TRBV29-1 to TRBJ1-2; D might be TRBD1 (5 bases). V dropped 7 bases and J dropped 5 bases, with 8 bases sitting between them. Looked up from germline, CDR1 is SQVTM and CDR2 is ANQGSEA. The CDR3 is made up of 10 amino acids. In nucleotides, the CDR3 is TGCAGCGCCGGGACGTATGGCTACACCTTC. It yields the protein CSAGTYGYTF.

This clone was observed a few times. The V call is TRBV7-9, the J call TRBJ2-5; 11 bases are shared with TRBD1. The CDR3 runs to 16 residues. The germline gives CDR1 SEHNR, CDR2 FQNEAQ (reference sequence). The trim removed 5 bases at V and 2 bases at J, leaving 7 bases unmatched. CDR3 coding DNA: TGTGCCAGCAGCCGATCCGGGACAGGGGGTCAAGAGACCCAGTACTTC. Its translation is CASSRSGTGGQETQYF.

This chain links TRBV11-2 with TRBJ2-7; the match to TRBD2 covers 10 bases. Germline V gene sequence: CDR1 SGHAT, CDR2 FQNNGV. Trimming took 3 bases from V and 7 from J; bases not matched to a gene: 18. The CDR3 is 18 amino acids. The CDR3 bases are TGTGCCAGCAGCTTGGAGAGCCCCTCGGGACTAGCGTATAGTGAGCAGTACTTC. Residues: CASSLESPSGLAYSEQYF.

The gene calls are TRBV3-1 (or the pseudogene TRBV3-2) and TRBJ1-5, with D unclear. Trimming stripped 1 base from V and 3 bases from J, with 10 bases between. The germline V gene encodes CDR1 LGHDT and CDR2 YNNKEL (reference sequence). This CDR3 has 15 residues. The CDR3 here is CASSQVSGANQPQHF. The CDR3 region has the DNA TGTGCCAGCAGCCAAGTGTCTGGTGCCAATCAGCCCCAGCATTTT.

This clone was detected only once. The V call is TRBV6-2 or TRBV6-3, the J call TRBJ1-5; D perhaps matches TRBD1 (5 bases). V shed 2 bases and J shed 6 bases, with 8 bases lying between them. Germline CDR1 reads MNHEY; CDR2 reads SVGEGT. The CDR3 covers 13 residues. The CDR3 bases are TGTGCCAGCAGTTACGAAGGGGCTCAGCCCCAGCATTTT. Translation gives CASSYEGAQPQHF.

This rearrangement joins TRBV7-8 to TRBJ2-7, with TRBD2 matching 11 bases. The CDR3 has 13 residues. With V trimmed by 3 bases and J by 5 bases, 0 bases remained unmatched. Germline V gene lookup returns CDR1 SGHVS and CDR2 FQNEAQ. This CDR3 reads CASSLGLADEQYF. The CDR3, as DNA: TGTGCCAGCAGCTTGGGACTAGCGGACGAGCAGTACTTC.

This clone was detected only once. V gene TRBV6-5 combines with J gene TRBJ2-7; D remains unclear. The CDR3 has 15 amino acids. V dropped 0 bases and J dropped 1 base, with 10 bases sitting between them. CDR1 is MNHEY, CDR2 SVGAGI, per germline. The CDR3: CASSYSKRFSYEQYF. CDR3 DNA: TGTGCCAGCAGTTACTCGAAACGATTTTCCTACGAGCAGTACTTC.

This chain connects TRBV7-2 to TRBJ1-1, with a possible D match to TRBD1 (5 bases). Germline lookup yields CDR1 SGHTA and CDR2 FQGNSA. V lost 5 bases and J 0 bases, leaving 10 bases between the germline ends. The CDR3 totals 14 residues. CDR3 nucleotide sequence: TGTGCCAGCAGCGTGACAGCTATGAACACTGAAGCTTTCTTT. Its translation: CASSVTAMNTEAFF.

This rearrangement joins TRBV7-9 to TRBJ2-3, with 7 bases matching TRBD2. CDR1 and CDR2 from the germline V gene are SEHNR and FQNEAQ (reference sequence). The CDR3 is 15 residues long. V was pared by 3 bases and J by 1 base, with 4 bases of the junction left unmatched. The chain's CDR3 is CASSFWTRGTDTQYF. CDR3 coding DNA: TGTGCCAGCAGCTTTTGGACTAGAGGCACAGATACGCAGTATTTT.

The chain's CDR3 is CASSGQGYYGYTF. The DNA for the CDR3 is TGTGCCAGCAGTGGTCAGGGGTATTATGGCTACACCTTC. The genes are TRBV12-3 or TRBV12-4 and TRBJ1-2, with TRBD1 as a possible D gene (6 bases). Between the trimmed V and J ends, which lost 5 bases and 5 bases, there was a span of 12 bases. The CDR3 runs 13 residues.

There are a few counts of this clone. V is TRBV24-1 and J is TRBJ2-2; 10 bases map to TRBD2. J lost 6 bases, V lost 3 bases, and 6 bases had no gene match. Germline CDR1 and CDR2: KGHDR and SFDVKD. The CDR3 totals 16 residues. The CDR3 loop is CATSDPLAGVAGELFF. The CDR3, as DNA: TGTGCCACCAGTGATCCCCTAGCGGGAGTGGCCGGGGAGCTGTTTTTT.

The rearrangement joins TRBV2 to TRBJ2-2; the match to TRBD2 covers 13 bases. This CDR3 spans 17 amino acids. V gave up 6 bases and J gave up 5 bases; unmatched junction bases: 9. The V gene's germline CDR1 is SNHLY and CDR2 FYNNEI. The CDR3: CASRRTSGGVGTGELFF. The DNA for the CDR3 is TGTGCCAGCAGGAGGACTAGCGGGGGTGTTGGGACCGGGGAGCTGTTTTTT.

This clone was seen once. The chain couples TRBV6-2 or TRBV6-3 to TRBJ1-1, with TRBD1 matching over 7 bases. Germline CDR1 reads MNHEY; CDR2 reads SVGEGT. The junction had 7 bases not matched to a gene; V was cut back by 6 bases and J by 3 bases. The CDR3 sequence is 14 residues long. CDR3 coding DNA: TGTGCCAGCAGCCAGGGACAGTGGGACACTGAAGCTTTCTTT. It yields the protein CASSQGQWDTEAFF.

The chain combines TRBV19 with TRBJ1-3, with D possibly being TRBD1 (5 bases). The germline gives CDR1 LNHDA, CDR2 SQIVND (reference sequence). Trimming took off 4 bases at V and 0 bases at J, with 13 bases between the two ends. The CDR3 has 16 residues. As DNA, the CDR3 is TGTGCCAGTAGTAGTGGGGCCGCCAACTCTGGAAACACCATATATTTT. Protein: CASSSGAANSGNTIYF.

V and J are TRBV19 and TRBJ1-4; 11 bases are shared with TRBD1. The CDR3 runs 21 residues. The junction had 17 bases not matched to a gene; V was cut back by 1 base and J by 4 bases. Germline V gene sequence: CDR1 LNHDA, CDR2 SQIVND (reference sequence). CDR3 residues: CASSIGPSDRGPQNFNEKLFF. The CDR3 DNA reads TGTGCCAGTAGTATAGGGCCATCGGACAGGGGGCCGCAAAACTTTAATGAAAAACTGTTTTTT.

V usage is TRBV18 and J usage is TRBJ2-2, with 7 nucleotides matching TRBD1. The V gene's germline CDR1 is KGHSH and CDR2 LQKENI. With 2 bases clipped from V and 6 bases from J, the junction kept 6 bases outside the gene matches. CDR3 length: 15 residues. The CDR3 sequence: CASSPRTGLPGELFF. The CDR3 DNA is TGTGCCAGCTCACCAAGGACAGGACTCCCCGGGGAGCTGTTTTTT.

J is TRBJ2-7 and V is TRBV5-1, with 8 bases fitting TRBD1. With 3 bases clipped from V and 5 bases from J, the junction kept 4 bases outside the gene matches. This CDR3 spans 13 amino acids. The V gene's germline CDR1 is SGHRS and CDR2 YFSETQ. The CDR3 DNA follows: TGCGCCAGCAGCTCTCAGGGGGCCAACGAGCAGTACTTC. Residues: CASSSQGANEQYF.

The rearrangement links TRBV10-3 to TRBJ1-2; TRBD1 matches at 11 bases. Germline CDR1 reads ENHRY; CDR2 reads SYGVKD. This CDR3 has 16 amino acids. Germline trimming cut 3 bases from V and 2 bases from J; bases unmatched to any gene: 5. This chain's CDR3 is CAISETGQGDNYGYTF. The DNA of the CDR3 is TGTGCCATCAGTGAAACGGGACAGGGGGACAACTATGGCTACACCTTC.

The DNA of the CDR3 is TGCGCCAGCAGCTTGGGTGACGGGGGGAACATTCAGTACTTC. Its protein product is CASSLGDGGNIQYF. V and J are TRBV5-1 and TRBJ2-4; 7 nucleotides line up with TRBD2. Germline V gene data show CDR1 as SGHRS and CDR2 as YFSETQ. J lost 7 bases, V lost 0 bases, and 4 bases had no gene match. This CDR3 comprises 14 residues.

This chain links TRBV18 with TRBJ2-5, with D uncertain. Germline assignment: CDR1 KGHSH and CDR2 LQKENI. V lost 6 bases, J lost 0 bases, and 5 bases lay in between. The CDR3 is 12 amino acids. The CDR3 DNA is TGTGCCAGCTCGGTCTACCAAGAGACCCAGTACTTC. Translated, it gives CASSVYQETQYF.